Listed below are T cell receptor beta chains from one sample, sequenced in a study of regulatory T cells in long-lasting Graves disease. A single record per CDR3 protein comes from TCRdb applying MiXCR to the multiplex PCR reads. Of 300,000 to 350,000 distinct CDR3 sequences in the sample, roughly 21% were seen once. Source: peripheral blood mononuclear cells (PBMCs), taken when the disease was refractory, from a patient treated with antithyroid drugs. The receptors derive from a female donor with Graves disease. The CDR3 runs from the conserved cysteine through the conserved F or W. The D gene is left open where the match is weak. A row's size may be missing; if present it is once, few, many or a size class.

D gene	clone size	V gene	J gene	CDR3 DNA	CDR3 protein
-	many	TRBV5-1	TRBJ1-2	TGCGCCAGCAGCCTCGCCCCGGGACACCCACTGTATGGCTACACCTTC	CASSLAPGHPLYGYTF
-	many	TRBV5-8	TRBJ1-5	TGTGCCAGCAGCTTGACTGTCAATCAGCCCCAGCATTTT	CASSLTVNQPQHF
-	many	TRBV5-8	TRBJ2-5	TGTGCCAGCAGCTTGTGGCGCGGGAAAGAGACCCAGTACTTC	CASSLWRGKETQYF
-	-	TRBV9	TRBJ1-6	TGTGCCAGCAGCATCCTGGGGTTCGGTAATTCACCCCTCCACTTT	CASSILGFGNSPLHF
-	few	TRBV19	TRBJ2-5	TGTGCCAGTATGGCCGGGATGGGGGGCAAGGAGACCCAGTACTTC	CASMAGMGGKETQYF
TRBD1	-	TRBV9	TRBJ2-3	TGTGCCAGCAGCGTAGCTCCGACAGGGGCAGATACGCAGTATTTT	CASSVAPTGADTQYF
-	few	TRBV11-2	TRBJ2-7	TGTGCCAGCAGGTTCTTGGGGGGAACAACCTACGAGCAGTACTTC	CASRFLGGTTYEQYF
-	many	TRBV7-9	TRBJ1-4	TGTGCCAGCAGTCGTCCGCGGGGGATTGCAGCTAATGAAAAACTGTTTTTT	CASSRPRGIAANEKLFF
-	many	TRBV7-9	TRBJ1-2	TGTGCCAGCAGCTTAGGCAACGGGGGGCTCAGGGACTATGGCTACACCTTC	CASSLGNGGLRDYGYTF
-	-	TRBV19	TRBJ1-4	TGTGCCAGTAGTTCCCGACAGGAAGATGAAAAACTGTTTTTT	CASSSRQEDEKLFF
TRBD1	-	TRBV19	TRBJ1-2	TGTGCCAGTAGTGCAGGGGACAGTATAGTCTATGGCTACACCTTC	CASSAGDSIVYGYTF
-	-	TRBV20-1	TRBJ1-4	TGCAGTGCTAGAGATTTAAGGGGAGTCGGGGGGGTAGAGGGTGGAAAACTGTTTTTT	CSARDLRGVGGVEGGKLFF
-	few	TRBV7-3	TRBJ1-6	TGTGCCAGCAGCTCGGATTTAGGGTCACCCCTCCACTTT	CASSSDLGSPLHF
TRBD1	few	TRBV5-1	TRBJ2-7	TGCGCCAGCAGCTTATCCGGGACAGGGAACGCCTACGAGCAGTACTTC	CASSLSGTGNAYEQYF
-	-	TRBV4-3	TRBJ1-2	TGCGCCAGCAGCCCCGGTCCAACAGGGTATGGCTACACCTTC	CASSPGPTGYGYTF
-	few	TRBV20-1	TRBJ2-7	TGCAGTGCTCGGACTGGCCGTTGGTCCTACGAGCAGTACTTC	CSARTGRWSYEQYF
-	-	TRBV11-3	TRBJ2-5	TGTGCCAGCAGCTCACAGGGTTTTCAAGAGACCCAGTACTTC	CASSSQGFQETQYF
-	many	TRBV2	TRBJ1-4	TGTGCCAGCAGTGAAAGTTGGGCTGCAACTAATGAAAAACTGTTTTTT	CASSESWAATNEKLFF
-	-	TRBV7-2	TRBJ1-1	TGTGCCAGCAGCGGTACTAGGGGGTTGACGAACACTAAAGCTTTCTTT	CASSGTRGLTNTKAFF
-	few	TRBV29-1	TRBJ1-1	TGCAGCGTTACCCCCCGCCGATACCTCCTACGCGGGAACACTGAAGCTTTCTTT	CSVTPRRYLLRGNTEAFF
TRBD1	many	TRBV24-1	TRBJ2-5	TGTGCCACCAGTGACCTCGGACAGGGGCGAGGAGAGACCCAGTACTTC	CATSDLGQGRGETQYF
-	many	TRBV6-5	TRBJ2-5	TGTGCCAGCAGTTTCGGACGTGTCGAGACCCAGTACTTC	CASSFGRVETQYF
-	many	TRBV18	TRBJ1-2	TGTGCCAGCTCACAACAGGGTACGGACTATGGCTACACCTTC	CASSQQGTDYGYTF
TRBD1	-	TRBV18	TRBJ1-2	TGTGCCAGCTCACCTTCGACAGGGGGGTATGGCTACACCTTC	CASSPSTGGYGYTF
-	few	TRBV4-1	TRBJ1-6	TGCGCCAGCAGCCTAACCGGGTGGGGTCAGCCCTTCCACTTT	CASSLTGWGQPFHF
-	many	TRBV9	TRBJ2-5	TGTGCCAGCAGCGCCTACGCTACGAGGGCGGAGACCCAGTACTTC	CASSAYATRAETQYF
-	few	TRBV19	TRBJ1-1	TGTGCCGGAAAACCCGCCCTTGGTTCCTCTGAAGCTTTCTTT	CAGKPALGSSEAFF
-	few	TRBV19	TRBJ1-4	TGTGCCAGTAGTCCCACAGGGTTTAAGGAAAAACTGTTTTTT	CASSPTGFKEKLFF
TRBD2	many	TRBV20-1	TRBJ2-7	TGCAGTGCGACCGGACTAGCGGTGATCTACGAGCAGTACTTC	CSATGLAVIYEQYF
TRBD2	-	TRBV19	TRBJ2-7	TGTGCCAGTAGTATAGGGGGACTATCCATCCGGCAGTACTTC	CASSIGGLSIRQYF
TRBD2	few	TRBV28	TRBJ2-7	TGTGCCAGCAGTTTTGGACTAGCGGGGCGGGACGAGCAGTACTTC	CASSFGLAGRDEQYF
TRBD1	-	TRBV4-2	TRBJ1-4	TGTGCCAGCAGCCAAGAAGCGGACAGGGATGAAAAACTGTTTTTT	CASSQEADRDEKLFF
-	many	TRBV7-6	TRBJ1-1	TGTGCCAGCAGCCTCCGAGTGGGTAGCCTTGAAGCTTTCTTT	CASSLRVGSLEAFF
-	many	TRBV3-1	TRBJ1-5	TGTGCCAGCAGCCAAGATGAACAGCCCCAGCATTTT	CASSQDEQPQHF
-	many	TRBV2	TRBJ1-5	TGTGCCAGCAGGAACACGAGGGGCAATCAGCCCCAGCATTTT	CASRNTRGNQPQHF
-	-	TRBV19	TRBJ1-5	TGTGCCAGTAGAAATCCCAGGGGTAGCAATCAGCCCCAGCATTTT	CASRNPRGSNQPQHF
-	-	TRBV7-3	TRBJ2-4	TGTGCCAGCAGCTTAGAGTTGAGGTCAGAGGTCCCCATAAACATTCAGTACTTC	CASSLELRSEVPINIQYF
TRBD1	many	TRBV20-1	TRBJ1-5	TGCAGTGCTAGATCGGGACAGGCCCAGCATTTT	CSARSGQAQHF
TRBD1	few	TRBV5-5	TRBJ2-7	TGTGCCAGCAGCCCCCAGACAGGGTGGGACGAGCAGTACTTC	CASSPQTGWDEQYF
TRBD1	-	TRBV5-1	TRBJ2-2	TGCGCCAGCAGCAGAGCCGGGACAGGGGGCCCGAACACCGGGGAGCTGTTTTTT	CASSRAGTGGPNTGELFF
-	many	TRBV12-3/TRBV12-4	TRBJ1-2	TGTGCCAGCAGTTTACTACAGAACTATGGCTACACCTTC	CASSLLQNYGYTF
-	many	TRBV11-2	TRBJ1-2	TGTGCCAGCAGCTTAGCAAGGACCGGTGAGAGGAACTATGGCTACACCTTC	CASSLARTGERNYGYTF
-	few	TRBV19	TRBJ1-5	TGTGCCAGTAGTAGCAGGCCAGGGGAGCGCCCTTATAGCAATCAGCCCCAGCATTTT	CASSSRPGERPYSNQPQHF
-	many	TRBV5-8	TRBJ2-5	TGTGCCAGCAGCTTGGAAGTCAGGGTGGAGACCCAGTACTTC	CASSLEVRVETQYF
-	many	TRBV7-2	TRBJ1-2	TGTGCCAGCAGCCCCCTGAGTGGGGGGTATGGCTACACCTTC	CASSPLSGGYGYTF
-	-	TRBV5-1	TRBJ2-5	TGCGCCAGCAGCTTTTTTACTAGCCGGGGTGGGACCCAGTACTTC	CASSFFTSRGGTQYF
-	many	TRBV7-9	TRBJ1-4	TGTGCCAGCAGCTTAATTCCGACAGCAACTAATGAAAAACTGTTTTTT	CASSLIPTATNEKLFF
-	few	TRBV7-8	TRBJ1-3	TGTGCCAGCAGGCCCGGGCGGGCCTCCTCTGGAAACACCATATATTTT	CASRPGRASSGNTIYF
-	-	TRBV7-2	TRBJ1-1	TGTGCCAGCAGCTTAGGGTCGTACAGGGATCAGGCTTTCTTT	CASSLGSYRDQAFF
TRBD1	-	TRBV28	TRBJ2-1	TGTGCCAGCAGTCATCAGGGGGCGTCTTTCAGGAACAATGAGCAGTTCTTC	CASSHQGASFRNNEQFF
TRBD2	many	TRBV5-1	TRBJ2-7	TGCGCCAGCAGGGGACTAGCGGGAGTCTACGAGCAGTACTTC	CASRGLAGVYEQYF
TRBD1	many	TRBV28	TRBJ1-2	TGTGCCAGCAGTTTATCGACAGGGAAGGATTGGGGCTACACCTTC	CASSLSTGKDWGYTF
-	many	TRBV11-2	TRBJ2-7	TGTGCCAGCAGCTTAGTCGAGAACTACGAGCAGTACTTC	CASSLVENYEQYF
-	-	TRBV4-3	TRBJ1-2	TGCGCCAGCAGCCAAGATTTGGGGTTAACTAACTATGGCTACACCTTC	CASSQDLGLTNYGYTF
-	many	TRBV28	TRBJ1-2	TGTGCCAGCAGTTTATACTCGGGCAGTACTTATGGCTACACCTTC	CASSLYSGSTYGYTF
-	many	TRBV6-1	TRBJ2-7	TGTGCCAGCAGGATAGGGCAGGGGAGCTCCTACGAGCAGTACTTC	CASRIGQGSSYEQYF
-	many	TRBV10-3	TRBJ1-4	TGTGCCATCAGCCAGGAGAGAGGGGGTGAAAATGAAAAACTGTTTTTT	CAISQERGGENEKLFF
-	many	TRBV7-2	TRBJ1-5	TGTGCCAGCAGCCTCGGTGGTGGTTGGGATCAGCCCCAGCATTTT	CASSLGGGWDQPQHF
-	-	TRBV7-9	TRBJ1-6	TGTGCCAGCAGCTTTTCGTTCAGGGGCGGTTCACCCCTCCACTTT	CASSFSFRGGSPLHF
-	many	TRBV2	TRBJ1-1	TGTGCCAGCAGTGTGGAGAACACTGAAGCTTTCTTT	CASSVENTEAFF